This T cell receptor beta chain appears in the sequencing data of a study of neurological immune-mediated disorders. Study in general: For the 34 multiple sclerosis patients, the disease was relapsing-remitting in around 31 and secondary progressive in 3.

This clonotype was seen at least ten times. Its antigen is undetermined. Trimming left V 5 bases short and J 14 bases short, with 11 bases between. The CDR3 extends over 10 amino acids. Germline V CDR1 and CDR2: MGHDK, SYGVNS. MiXCR, applied by TCRdb to the 5' RACE reads, yields one record per CDR3 protein. This table holds about 62,000 distinct CDR3 sequences, around 3.8% found once. The unsorted libraries were made from 2 million PBMCs kept at -80 C. Overall study results and limits: When repertoires were grouped phylogenetically, those of 18 of 34 multiple sclerosis patients fell into one related-CDR3 cluster, a possible signature. With the multiple sclerosis repertoire cluster, none of the clinical or MRI features showed an association.

What was sequenced was PBMCs. This TCR was recovered from a woman aged 50 to 65 with multiple sclerosis. The J gene is TRBJ2-3, the V gene TRBV25-1, with D possibly called TRBD1 or TRBD2 (6 bases each). CDR3 loop: CASSKGGLYF. CDR3 DNA: TGTGCCAGCAGTAAAGGGGGGTTGTATTTT.